The subject of this entry is one T cell receptor (beta chain). In the original analysis: By means of reference gene primer amplification, nucleated cell counts were estimated. The table came from immunoSEQ multiplex PCR; TCRdb's copy has only in-frame clones and leaves some out. V and J calls and clone size are given by that table; D and trimming were obtained from the DNA. The table shows around 220,000 clones, with around 84% occurring only once. Symptom resolution, clearance, or two negative PCRs marked the recovered donors of Cohort 3. These data originate in a study of blood T cell repertoires in COVID-19. Germline values: CDR1 PRHDT, CDR2 FYEKMQ (reference sequence). This CDR3 comprises 15 residues. J lost 3 bases, V lost 5 bases, and 10 bases had no gene match.

Sequencing used PBMCs or T cells enriched from blood (not recorded which). This chain joins TRBV13 and TRBJ2-7; 7 bases are a match to TRBD2. The sequence was obtained from a woman between 35 and 50 years old who had recovered from COVID-19. CDR3 in amino acids: CASSPGGQGYYEQYV. CDR3 coding DNA: TGTGCCAGCAGCCCGGGAGGCCAGGGCTACTACGAGCAGTACGTC.